The subject of this entry is one T cell receptor (beta chain). TCRdb's copy holds only in-frame clones and misses some; the assay was immunoSEQ multiplex PCR. The sample records tens of thousands of clones, roughly 80% being singletons. The source of the sample is a study of control samples from healthy donors and cancer patients. Germline loops: CDR1 SQVTM, CDR2 ANQGSEA. The CDR3 has 13 amino acids. The germline V and J ends were trimmed by 2 bases and 4 bases, with 11 bases remaining between them. The V call is TRBV29-1, the J call TRBJ1-1; a possible D gene is TRBD1 (6 bases). The sequenced sample consisted of blood. The receptor was derived from a man aged 45 to 65 in good health. CDR3 region: CSVERGGFTEAFF. The CDR3 coding sequence is TGCAGCGTTGAAAGAGGGGGTTTCACTGAAGCTTTCTTT.